A single TCR beta chain is shown here with its context. The assay used was immunoSEQ (version v3.0), run at survey level. The assay was immunoSEQ multiplex PCR, and TCRdb's table has in-frame clones only and misses some. Found here are about 30,000 clones, 88% of them singletons; the top ten hold roughly 4.1%. These data belong to a study of long-term antiretroviral therapy in people with HIV. In the study overall: Some samples came about a decade before the 2015 immediate-ART recommendation, and these were the earliest.

Germline-derived CDR1 and CDR2 are LNHDA and SQIVND (reference sequence). V lost 5 bases to trimming and J lost 3 bases, with 14 bases between them. The CDR3 extends over 14 amino acids. The gene calls are TRBV19 and TRBJ2-7; perhaps TRBD1 as D (6 bases). The receptor was isolated from a woman under 30 with HIV. This specimen consisted of unsorted PBMCs, obtained 0.5 years after starting antiretroviral therapy. The CDR3 protein is CASSPQGSGYEQYF. The CDR3 DNA is TGTGCCAGTAGTCCACAGGGAAGTGGCTACGAGCAGTACTTC.